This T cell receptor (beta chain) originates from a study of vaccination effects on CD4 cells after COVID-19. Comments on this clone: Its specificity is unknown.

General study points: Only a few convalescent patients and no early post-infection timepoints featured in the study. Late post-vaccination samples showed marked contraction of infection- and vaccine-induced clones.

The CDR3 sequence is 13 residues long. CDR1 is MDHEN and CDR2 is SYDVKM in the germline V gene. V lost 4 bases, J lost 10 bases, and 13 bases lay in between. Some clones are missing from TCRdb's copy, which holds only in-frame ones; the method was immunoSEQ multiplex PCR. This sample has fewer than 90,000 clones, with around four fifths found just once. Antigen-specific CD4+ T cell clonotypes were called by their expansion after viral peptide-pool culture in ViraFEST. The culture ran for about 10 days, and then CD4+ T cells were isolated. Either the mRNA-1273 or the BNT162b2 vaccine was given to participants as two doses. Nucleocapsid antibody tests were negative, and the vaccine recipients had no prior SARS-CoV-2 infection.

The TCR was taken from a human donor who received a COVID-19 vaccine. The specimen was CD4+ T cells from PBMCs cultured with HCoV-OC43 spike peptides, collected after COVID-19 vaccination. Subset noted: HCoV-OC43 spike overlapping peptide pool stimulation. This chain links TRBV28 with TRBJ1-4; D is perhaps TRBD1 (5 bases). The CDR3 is CASSSGTLRKLFF. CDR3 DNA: TGTGCCAGCAGTTCCGGGACCCTTCGAAAACTGTTTTTT.